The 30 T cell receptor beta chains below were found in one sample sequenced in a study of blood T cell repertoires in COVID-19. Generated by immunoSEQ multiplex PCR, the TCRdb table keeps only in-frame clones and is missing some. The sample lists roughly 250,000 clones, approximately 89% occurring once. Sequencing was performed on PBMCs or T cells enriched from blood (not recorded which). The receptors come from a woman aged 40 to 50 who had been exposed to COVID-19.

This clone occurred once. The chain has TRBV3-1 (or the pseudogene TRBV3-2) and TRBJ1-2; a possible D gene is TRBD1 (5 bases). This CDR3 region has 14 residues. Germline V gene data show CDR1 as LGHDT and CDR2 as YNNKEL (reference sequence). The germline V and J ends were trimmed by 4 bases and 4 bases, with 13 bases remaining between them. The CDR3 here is CASSPGHGAYGYTF. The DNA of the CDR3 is TGTGCCAGCAGCCCCGGACACGGCGCCTATGGCTACACCTTC.

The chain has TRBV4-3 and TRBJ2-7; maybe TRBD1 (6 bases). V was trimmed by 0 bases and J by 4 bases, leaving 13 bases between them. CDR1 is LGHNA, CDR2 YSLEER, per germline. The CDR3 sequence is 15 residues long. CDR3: CASSQELGAPYEQYF. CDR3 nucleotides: TGCGCCAGCAGCCAAGAGTTGGGGGCCCCGTACGAGCAGTACTTC.

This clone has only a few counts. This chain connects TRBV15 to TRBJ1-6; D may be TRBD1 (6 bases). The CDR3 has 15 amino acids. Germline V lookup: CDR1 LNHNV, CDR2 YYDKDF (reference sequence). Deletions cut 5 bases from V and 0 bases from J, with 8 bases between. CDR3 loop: CATSQDSSYNSPLHF. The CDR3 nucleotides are TGTGCCACCAGCCAGGACAGCTCCTATAATTCACCCCTCCACTTT.

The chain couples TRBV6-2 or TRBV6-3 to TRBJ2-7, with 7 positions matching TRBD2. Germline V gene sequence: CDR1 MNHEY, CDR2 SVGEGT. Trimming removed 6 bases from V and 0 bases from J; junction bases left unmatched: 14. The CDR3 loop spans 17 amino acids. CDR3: CASSPPREAGHSYEQYV. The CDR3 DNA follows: TGTGCCAGCAGCCCACCTCGGGAGGCGGGTCACTCCTACGAGCAGTACGTC.

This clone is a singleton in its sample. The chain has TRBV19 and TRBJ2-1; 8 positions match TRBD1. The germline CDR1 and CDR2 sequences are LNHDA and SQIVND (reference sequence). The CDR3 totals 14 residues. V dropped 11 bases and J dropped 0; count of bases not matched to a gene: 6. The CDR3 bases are TGTGCCGTTAGACAGGGGAGCTCCTACAATGAGCAGTTCTTC. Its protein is CAVRQGSSYNEQFF.

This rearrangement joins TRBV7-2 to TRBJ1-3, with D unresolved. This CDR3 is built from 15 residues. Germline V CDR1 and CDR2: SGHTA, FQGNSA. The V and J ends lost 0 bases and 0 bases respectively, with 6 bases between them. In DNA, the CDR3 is TGTGCCAGCAGCTTAGCGACAATCTCTGGAAACACCATATATTTT. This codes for CASSLATISGNTIYF.

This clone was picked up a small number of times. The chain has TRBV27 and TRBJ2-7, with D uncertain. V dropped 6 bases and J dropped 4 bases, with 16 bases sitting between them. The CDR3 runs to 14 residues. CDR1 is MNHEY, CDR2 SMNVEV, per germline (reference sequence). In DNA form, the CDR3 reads TGTGCCAGCAGGGTAGACTCCACGGTTTACGAGCAGTACTTC. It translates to CASRVDSTVYEQYF.

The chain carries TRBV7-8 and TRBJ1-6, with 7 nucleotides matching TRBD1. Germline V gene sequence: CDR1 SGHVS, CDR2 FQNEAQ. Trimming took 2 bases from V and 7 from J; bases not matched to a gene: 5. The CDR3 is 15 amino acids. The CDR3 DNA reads TGTGCCAGCAGCTTATCGGGACAGCCGAATTCACCCCTCCACTTT. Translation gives CASSLSGQPNSPLHF.

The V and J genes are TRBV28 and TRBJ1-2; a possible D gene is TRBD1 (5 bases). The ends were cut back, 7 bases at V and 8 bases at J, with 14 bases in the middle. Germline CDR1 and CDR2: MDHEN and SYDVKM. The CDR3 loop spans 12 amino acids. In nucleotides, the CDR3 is TGTGCCAGCAAAAGGGGAGGAGGGGGCTACACCTTC. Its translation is CASKRGGGGYTF.

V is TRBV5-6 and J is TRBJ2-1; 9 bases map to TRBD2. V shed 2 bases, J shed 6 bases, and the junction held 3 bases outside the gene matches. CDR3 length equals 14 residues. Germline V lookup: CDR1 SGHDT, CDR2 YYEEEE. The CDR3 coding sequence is TGTGCCAGCAGCTTCGGCGGGGGGGCCAATGAGCAGTTCTTC. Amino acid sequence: CASSFGGGANEQFF.

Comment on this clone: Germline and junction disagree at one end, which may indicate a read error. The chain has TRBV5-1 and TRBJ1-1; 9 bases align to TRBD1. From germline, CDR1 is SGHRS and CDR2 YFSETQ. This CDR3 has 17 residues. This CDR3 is CASSLGSRTGGAAEAFF. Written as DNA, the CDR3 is TGTGCCAGCAGCTTGGGGTCTAGAACAGGGGGCGCGGCTGAAGCTTTCTTT.

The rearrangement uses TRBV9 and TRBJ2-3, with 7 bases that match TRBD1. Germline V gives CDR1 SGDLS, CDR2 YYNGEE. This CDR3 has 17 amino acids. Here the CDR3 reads CVYGWVDRTSSTDTQYF. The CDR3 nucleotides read TGTGTCTATGGGTGGGTGGACAGGACATCTAGCACAGATACGCAGTATTTT.

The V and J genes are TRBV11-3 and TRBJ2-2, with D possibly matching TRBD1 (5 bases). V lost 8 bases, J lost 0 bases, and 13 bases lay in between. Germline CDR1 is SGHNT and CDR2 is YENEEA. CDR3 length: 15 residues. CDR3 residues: CASRAGKTNTGELFF. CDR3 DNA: TGTGCCAGCCGGGCAGGGAAAACGAACACCGGGGAGCTGTTTTTT.

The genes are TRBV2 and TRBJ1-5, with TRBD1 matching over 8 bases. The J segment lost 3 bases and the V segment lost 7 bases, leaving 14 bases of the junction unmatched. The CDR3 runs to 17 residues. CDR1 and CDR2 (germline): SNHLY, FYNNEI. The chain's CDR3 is CASTEMTGESFNQPQHF. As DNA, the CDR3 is TGTGCCAGCACAGAAATGACAGGGGAGTCGTTCAATCAGCCCCAGCATTTT. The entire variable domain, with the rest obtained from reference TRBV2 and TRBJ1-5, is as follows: EPEVTQTPSHQVTQMGQEVILRCVPISNHLYFYWYRQILGQKVEFLVSFYNNEISEKSEIFDDQFSVERPDGSNFTLKIRSTKLEDSAMYFCASTEMTGESFNQPQHFGDGTRLSIL.

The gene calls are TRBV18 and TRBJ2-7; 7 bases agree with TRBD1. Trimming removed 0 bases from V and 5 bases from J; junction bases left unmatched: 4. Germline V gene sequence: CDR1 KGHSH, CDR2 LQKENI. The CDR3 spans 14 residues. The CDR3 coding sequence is TGTGCCAGCTCACCACCGAGGGACAGAAACGAGCAGTACGTC. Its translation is CASSPPRDRNEQYV.

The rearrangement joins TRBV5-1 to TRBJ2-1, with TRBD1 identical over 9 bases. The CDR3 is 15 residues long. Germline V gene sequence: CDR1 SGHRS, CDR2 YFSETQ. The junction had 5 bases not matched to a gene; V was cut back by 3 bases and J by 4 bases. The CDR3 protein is CASSSTGGPYNEQFF. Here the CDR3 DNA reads TGCGCCAGCAGCTCGACAGGGGGGCCTTACAATGAGCAGTTCTTC.

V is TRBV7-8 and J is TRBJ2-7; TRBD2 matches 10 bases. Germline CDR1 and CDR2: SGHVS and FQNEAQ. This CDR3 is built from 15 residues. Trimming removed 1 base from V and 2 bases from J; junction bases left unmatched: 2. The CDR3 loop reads CASSLVAGGTYEQYV. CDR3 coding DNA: TGTGCCAGCAGCTTAGTAGCGGGAGGAACCTACGAGCAGTACGTC.

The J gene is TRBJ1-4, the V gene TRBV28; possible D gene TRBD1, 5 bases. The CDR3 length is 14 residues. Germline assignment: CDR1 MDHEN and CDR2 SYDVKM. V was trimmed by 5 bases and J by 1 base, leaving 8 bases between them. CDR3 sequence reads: CASSRQRTNEKLFF. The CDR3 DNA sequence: TGTGCCAGCAGTCGACAGAGAACTAATGAAAAACTGTTTTTT. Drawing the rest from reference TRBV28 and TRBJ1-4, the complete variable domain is DVKVTQSSRYLVKRTGEKVFLECVQDMDHENMFWYRQDPGLGLRLIYFSYDVKMKEKGDIPEGYSVSREKKERFSLILESASTNQTSMYLCASSRQRTNEKLFFGSGTQLSVL.

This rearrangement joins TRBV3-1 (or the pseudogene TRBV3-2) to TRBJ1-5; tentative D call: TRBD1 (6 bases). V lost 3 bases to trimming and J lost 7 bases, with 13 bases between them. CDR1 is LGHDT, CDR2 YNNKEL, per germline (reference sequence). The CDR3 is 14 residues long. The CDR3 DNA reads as TGTGCCAGCAGCCATTCAGGGGTGGGGCAGCCCCAGCATTTT. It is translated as CASSHSGVGQPQHF.

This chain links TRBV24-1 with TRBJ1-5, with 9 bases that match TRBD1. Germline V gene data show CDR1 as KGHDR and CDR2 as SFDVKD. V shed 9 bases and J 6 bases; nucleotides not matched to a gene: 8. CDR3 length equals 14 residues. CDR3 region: CATGGTGKSQPQHF. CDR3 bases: TGTGCCACCGGAGGGACAGGGAAGAGTCAGCCCCAGCATTTT.

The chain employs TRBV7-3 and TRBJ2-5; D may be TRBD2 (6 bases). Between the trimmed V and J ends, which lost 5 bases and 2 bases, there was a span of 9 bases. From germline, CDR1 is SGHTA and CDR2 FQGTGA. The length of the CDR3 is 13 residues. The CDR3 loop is CASSRGTQETQYF. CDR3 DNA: TGTGCCAGCAGCCGGGGGACTCAAGAGACCCAGTACTTC.

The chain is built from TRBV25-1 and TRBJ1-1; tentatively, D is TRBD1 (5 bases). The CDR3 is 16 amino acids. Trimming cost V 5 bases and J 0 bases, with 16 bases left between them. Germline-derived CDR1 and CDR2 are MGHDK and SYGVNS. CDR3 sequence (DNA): TGTGCCAGCAGTCCGAAGAGAGACAGATTGAACACTGAAGCTTTCTTT. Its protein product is CASSPKRDRLNTEAFF.

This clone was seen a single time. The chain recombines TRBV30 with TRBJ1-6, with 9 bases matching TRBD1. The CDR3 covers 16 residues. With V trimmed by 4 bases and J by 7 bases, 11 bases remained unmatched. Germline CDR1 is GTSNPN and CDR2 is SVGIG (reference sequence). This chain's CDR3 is CAWTVPGTGFNSPLHF. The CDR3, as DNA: TGTGCCTGGACCGTCCCCGGGACAGGGTTCAATTCACCCCTCCACTTT.

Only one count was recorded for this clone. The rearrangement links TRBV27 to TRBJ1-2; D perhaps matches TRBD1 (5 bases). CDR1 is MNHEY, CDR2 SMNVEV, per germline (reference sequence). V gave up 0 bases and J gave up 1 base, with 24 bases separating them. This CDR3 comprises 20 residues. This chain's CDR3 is CASSLSGPAGPRFFNYGYTF. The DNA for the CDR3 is TGTGCCAGCAGTTTATCGGGTCCAGCGGGGCCCCGATTCTTTAACTATGGCTACACCTTC.

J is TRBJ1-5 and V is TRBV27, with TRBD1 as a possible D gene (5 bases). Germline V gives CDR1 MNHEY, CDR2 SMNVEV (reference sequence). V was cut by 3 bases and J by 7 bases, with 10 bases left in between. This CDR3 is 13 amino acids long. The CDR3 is CASSFGGSQPQHF. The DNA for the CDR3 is TGTGCCAGCAGTTTCGGGGGAAGCCAGCCCCAGCATTTT.

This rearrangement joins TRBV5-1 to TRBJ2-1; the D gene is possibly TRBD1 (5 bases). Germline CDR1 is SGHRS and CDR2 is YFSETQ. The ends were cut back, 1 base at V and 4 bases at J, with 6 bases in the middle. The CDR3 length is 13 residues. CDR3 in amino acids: CASSLSGYNEQFF. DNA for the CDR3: TGCGCCAGCAGCTTGTCAGGGTACAATGAGCAGTTCTTC.

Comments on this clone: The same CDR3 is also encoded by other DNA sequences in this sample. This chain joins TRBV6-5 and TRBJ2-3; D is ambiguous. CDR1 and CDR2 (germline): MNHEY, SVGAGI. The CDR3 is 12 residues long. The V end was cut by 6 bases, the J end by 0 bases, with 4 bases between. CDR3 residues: CASSSSTDTQYF. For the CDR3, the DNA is TGTGCCAGCAGCTCCAGCACAGATACGCAGTATTTT.

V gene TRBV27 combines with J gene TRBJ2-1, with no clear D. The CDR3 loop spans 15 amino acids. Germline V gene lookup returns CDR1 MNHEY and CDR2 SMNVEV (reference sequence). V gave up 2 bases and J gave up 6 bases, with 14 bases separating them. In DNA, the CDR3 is TGTGCCAGCAGTTTAAACCCCCCGGAGCCCAATGAGCAGTTCTTC. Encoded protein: CASSLNPPEPNEQFF.

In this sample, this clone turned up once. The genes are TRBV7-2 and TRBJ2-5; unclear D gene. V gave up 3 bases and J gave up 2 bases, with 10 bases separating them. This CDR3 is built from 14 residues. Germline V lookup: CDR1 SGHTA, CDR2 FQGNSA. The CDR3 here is CASSFASRQETQYF. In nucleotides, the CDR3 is TGTGCCAGCAGCTTTGCCTCTAGGCAAGAGACCCAGTACTTC. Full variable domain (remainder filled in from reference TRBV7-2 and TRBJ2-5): GAGVSQSPSNKVTEKGKDVELRCDPISGHTALYWYRQSLGQGLEFLIYFQGNSAPDKSGLPSDRFSAERTGGSVSTLTIQRTQQEDSAVYLCASSFASRQETQYFGPGTRLLVL.

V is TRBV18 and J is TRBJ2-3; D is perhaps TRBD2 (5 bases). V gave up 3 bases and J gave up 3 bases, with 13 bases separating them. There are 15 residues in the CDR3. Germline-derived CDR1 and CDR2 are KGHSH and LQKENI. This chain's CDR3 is CASSPALGGTDTQYF. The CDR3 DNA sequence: TGTGCCAGCTCACCGGCACTAGGAGGTACAGATACGCAGTATTTT. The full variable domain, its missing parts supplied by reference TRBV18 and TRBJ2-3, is NAGVMQNPRHLVRRRGQEARLRCSPMKGHSHVYWYRQLPEEGLKFMVYLQKENIIDESGMPKERFSAEFPKEGPSILRIQQVVRGDSAAYFCASSPALGGTDTQYFGPGTRLTVL.